The 26 T cell receptor beta chains presented below share a single source sample, sequenced in a study of vaccination effects on CD4 cells after COVID-19. TCRdb keeps only in-frame clones here, not all; method: immunoSEQ multiplex PCR. The sample consists of some 31,000 clones, roughly 75% of them appearing once. It was after around eleven days of culture that CD4+ T cells were isolated. Documented for the person is a PCR-confirmed SARS-CoV-2 infection occurring between March and December 2020. It was two doses of either the BNT162b2 or mRNA-1273 vaccine that participants received. Their cognate antigens are unknown. Sequences were derived from CD4+ T cells from PBMCs cultured without peptide, sampled after COVID-19 vaccination. The receptors were sampled from a human donor who had a prior SARS-CoV-2 infection.

The chain combines TRBV9 with TRBJ1-3, with D tentatively TRBD1 (6 bases). The CDR3 totals 15 residues. Germline V gene lookup returns CDR1 SGDLS and CDR2 YYNGEE. The V end lost 2 bases, the J end lost 0 bases, and 9 bases lay between the germline ends. The CDR3 protein is CASSVGGHSGNTIYF. The CDR3 DNA is TGTGCCAGCAGCGTCGGGGGGCACTCTGGAAACACCATATATTTT.

J is TRBJ1-2 and V is TRBV9; TRBD1 is a possible D gene (5 bases). Germline V CDR1 and CDR2: SGDLS, YYNGEE. The CDR3 sequence is 16 residues long. Deletions cut 3 bases from V and 7 bases from J, with 22 bases between. In DNA form, the CDR3 reads TGTGCCAGCAGCGCGGGGGGAACGGGGTCGGTAGGTGGCTACACCTTC. This sequence encodes CASSAGGTGSVGGYTF.

The chain recombines TRBV27 with TRBJ2-7; 10 positions agree with TRBD1. The germline CDR1 and CDR2 sequences are MNHEY and SMNVEV (reference sequence). This CDR3 contains 17 residues. J lost 2 bases, V lost 3 bases, and 10 bases had no gene match. Written as DNA, the CDR3 is TGTGCCAGCAGTTTTTCGACGGGACAGGGGAACGCCTACGAGCAGTACTTC. This codes for CASSFSTGQGNAYEQYF.

This rearrangement joins TRBV18 to TRBJ2-7; perhaps TRBD1 as D (5 bases). The CDR3 spans 18 residues. Germline V gene lookup returns CDR1 KGHSH and CDR2 LQKENI. The ends were cut back, 2 bases at V and 5 bases at J, with 25 bases in the middle. CDR3 DNA: TGTGCCAGCTCACCAATCAGTAGTTGGGGCGCCTCGTCGAACGAGCAGTACTTC. It is translated as CASSPISSWGASSNEQYF. The full variable domain, completed using reference TRBV18 and TRBJ2-7, is NAGVMQNPRHLVRRRGQEARLRCSPMKGHSHVYWYRQLPEEGLKFMVYLQKENIIDESGMPKERFSAEFPKEGPSILRIQQVVRGDSAAYFCASSPISSWGASSNEQYFGPGTRLTVT.

This chain joins TRBV4-3 and TRBJ1-3; D not certain. Germline lookup yields CDR1 LGHNA and CDR2 YSLEER. The CDR3 sequence is 13 residues long. Trimming cost V 0 bases and J 6 bases, with 6 bases left between them. CDR3 DNA: TGCGCCAGCAGCCAAGAACCCAAAAACACCATATATTTT. Its translation is CASSQEPKNTIYF.

The chain links TRBV21-1 to TRBJ2-7. TRBV21-1 is a listed pseudogene. The CDR3 is made up of 12 amino acids. For the CDR3, the DNA is TGTGCCAGCAGCAAATCTTCGGCCGAGCAGTACTTC. It yields the protein CASSKSSAEQYF.

About this clone: An end of the junction does not agree with germline; a read error may underlie this. The chain joins TRBV7-7 to TRBJ2-7; D is ambiguous. The CDR3 loop spans 13 amino acids. Germline values: CDR1 SSHAT, CDR2 FNYEAQ (reference sequence). In DNA form, the CDR3 reads TGTGCTAGCAGCTTAGACCCTGGACGGGAGCAGTACTTC. Protein: CASSLDPGREQYF. Full variable domain (missing parts from reference TRBV7-7 and TRBJ2-7): GAGVSQSPRYKVTKRGQDVTLRCDPISSHATLYWYQQALGQGPEFLTYFNYEAQPDKSGLPSDRFSAERPEGSISTLTIQRTEQRDSAMYRCASSLDPGREQYFGPGTRLTVT.

The rearrangement uses TRBV19 and TRBJ2-7; 9 bases fit TRBD1. The CDR3 contains 14 residues. Germline loops: CDR1 LNHDA, CDR2 SQIVND (reference sequence). V lost 5 bases, J lost 6 bases, and 8 bases stayed unmatched. CDR3 sequence reads: CASSPTGGDGEQYF. The CDR3 DNA reads as TGTGCCAGTAGTCCCACAGGGGGCGACGGCGAGCAGTACTTC. Filled out from reference TRBV19 and TRBJ2-7, the complete variable domain reads DGGITQSPKYLFRKEGQNVTLSCEQNLNHDAMYWYRQDPGQGLRLIYYSQIVNDFQKGDIAEGYSVSREKKESFPLTVTSAQKNPTAFYLCASSPTGGDGEQYFGPGTRLTVT.

The J gene is TRBJ2-5, the V gene TRBV7-2; D is possibly TRBD1 (6 bases). Trimming cost V 8 bases and J 4 bases, with 14 bases left between them. The CDR3 covers 13 residues. Germline V gene data show CDR1 as SGHTA and CDR2 as FQGNSA. CDR3 loop: CASGGRSGETQYF. Here the CDR3 DNA reads TGTGCCAGCGGGGGCAGGTCGGGAGAGACCCAGTACTTC.

The chain carries TRBV7-2 and TRBJ2-7; D might be TRBD1 or TRBD2, each matching 6 bases. CDR3 length: 17 amino acids. V was cut by 1 base and J by 0 bases, with 16 bases left in between. The germline CDR1 and CDR2 sequences are SGHTA and FQGNSA. CDR3 loop: CASSLEGGLISSYEQYF. CDR3 coding DNA: TGTGCCAGCAGCTTAGAGGGGGGACTGATAAGCTCCTACGAGCAGTACTTC.

This rearrangement joins TRBV6-2 or TRBV6-3 to TRBJ2-4; D unresolved. The germline gives CDR1 MNHEY, CDR2 SVGEGT. V was shortened by 5 bases and J by 7 bases, with 15 bases between the two germline ends. The CDR3 extends over 14 amino acids. The CDR3 sequence: CASSPTRPENIQYF. The CDR3 coding sequence is TGTGCCAGCAGTCCGACACGACCTGAGAACATTCAGTACTTC.

The chain has TRBV5-1 and TRBJ2-1; weak D call: TRBD2 (5 bases). CDR1 is SGHRS, CDR2 YFSETQ, per germline. This CDR3 spans 15 amino acids. V dropped 0 bases and J dropped 6 bases, with 13 bases sitting between them. CDR3: CASSLAGWVSNEQFF. CDR3 DNA sequence: TGCGCCAGCAGCTTGGCGGGGTGGGTTTCCAATGAGCAGTTCTTC.

The chain is built from TRBV5-6 and TRBJ1-1; D is possibly TRBD1 (6 bases). The CDR3 is 15 residues long. Trimming took off 3 bases at V and 2 bases at J, with 14 bases between the two ends. Germline V gene lookup returns CDR1 SGHDT and CDR2 YYEEEE. As DNA, the CDR3 is TGTGCCAGCAGCTCTACAGGGAGGGGTAACACTGAAGCTTTCTTT. Translation gives CASSSTGRGNTEAFF.

There are a few counts of this clone. V and J are TRBV3-1 (or the pseudogene TRBV3-2) and TRBJ2-1, with no clear D. Trimming removed 3 bases from V and 2 bases from J, with 11 bases in between. Germline V gene sequence: CDR1 LGHDT, CDR2 YNNKEL (reference sequence). CDR3 length: 15 amino acids. The CDR3 sequence is CASSQSPDTYNEQFF. CDR3 DNA sequence: TGTGCCAGCAGCCAGAGTCCCGATACCTACAATGAGCAGTTCTTC.

The chain has TRBV4-2 and TRBJ2-7, with a tentative D call TRBD1 (6 bases). The CDR3 has 15 amino acids. V lost 6 bases to trimming and J lost 5 bases, with 20 bases between them. The germline CDR1 and CDR2 sequences are LGHNA and YNFKEQ. CDR3 in DNA: TGTGCCAGCAGTCAACAGGGATCAGCAATTCACGAGCAGTACTTC. Its translation: CASSQQGSAIHEQYF.

This chain uses TRBV4-1 with TRBJ2-3; 10 bases are shared with TRBD2. V dropped 0 bases and J dropped 6; count of bases not matched to a gene: 21. From germline, CDR1 is MGHRA and CDR2 YSYEKL. This CDR3 contains 21 residues. The DNA of the CDR3 is TGCGCCAGCAGCCAAGATCCTAGGAGGGTAGCGGGAGGAGAAAGTAAGGATACGCAGTATTTT. Its protein is CASSQDPRRVAGGESKDTQYF.

The chain uses TRBV3-1 (or the pseudogene TRBV3-2) and TRBJ2-5; tentative D call: TRBD1 (5 bases). The CDR3 loop spans 13 amino acids. The V and J ends lost 10 bases and 7 bases respectively, with 19 bases between them. From germline, CDR1 is LGHDT and CDR2 YNNKEL (reference sequence). The CDR3 coding sequence is TGTGCCACGGCACCCGGCCCCCAGGGGACCCAGTACTTC. It yields the protein CATAPGPQGTQYF.

The chain uses TRBV9 and TRBJ1-3, with TRBD1 as a possible D gene (6 bases). The germline gives CDR1 SGDLS, CDR2 YYNGEE. The ends were cut back, 3 bases at V and 3 bases at J, with 16 bases in the middle. CDR3 size: 16 residues. The CDR3 sequence: CASSAQQGGGGNTIYF. DNA for the CDR3: TGTGCCAGCAGCGCACAACAGGGAGGAGGTGGAAACACCATATATTTT.

The chain couples TRBV5-4 to TRBJ2-7; 16 bases agree with TRBD2. In germline, CDR1 is SGHNT, CDR2 YYREEE (reference sequence). The CDR3 has 18 amino acids. The V segment lost 0 bases and the J segment 2 bases; nucleotides outside the gene matches: 5. CDR3: CASSLGGTSGRGAYEQYF. In DNA, the CDR3 is TGTGCCAGCAGCTTGGGAGGGACTAGCGGGAGGGGGGCCTACGAGCAGTACTTC. The full variable domain, completed using reference TRBV5-4 and TRBJ2-7, is ETGVTQSPTHLIKTRGQQVTLRCSSQSGHNTVSWYQQALGQGPQFIFQYYREEENGRGNFPPRFSGLQFPNYSSELNVNALELDDSALYLCASSLGGTSGRGAYEQYFGPGTRLTVT.

The gene calls are TRBV5-1 and TRBJ2-7; D is uncertain. The V gene lost 0 bases and the J gene lost 3 bases, with 7 bases spanning the gap. This CDR3 has 13 amino acids. Germline V gene lookup returns CDR1 SGHRS and CDR2 YFSETQ. The CDR3 DNA follows: TGCGCCAGCAGCTTGGTCCCGATCTACGAGCAGTACTTC. It encodes CASSLVPIYEQYF.

The V call is TRBV4-3, the J call TRBJ2-1, with 10 bases aligning to TRBD2. V gave up 2 bases and J gave up 6 bases; unmatched junction bases: 7. Germline V CDR1 and CDR2: LGHNA, YSLEER. This CDR3 has 16 amino acids. CDR3 loop: CASSQPGLARSNEQFF. The CDR3 coding sequence is TGCGCCAGCAGCCAACCGGGACTAGCGCGGAGCAATGAGCAGTTCTTC.

A remark on this clone: At the DNA level, this CDR3 is encoded by other sequences in the same sample as well. The CDR3: CASSPGTGGYQETQYF. CDR3 DNA: TGCGCCAGCAGCCCCGGCACCGGGGGGTACCAAGAGACCCAGTACTTC. The chain joins TRBV5-1 to TRBJ2-5; 7 nucleotides agree with TRBD2. Germline assignment: CDR1 SGHRS and CDR2 YFSETQ. This CDR3 has 16 residues. V was clipped by 4 bases and J by 0 bases; unmatched bases: 9.

The chain has TRBV12-3 or TRBV12-4 and TRBJ1-1; D possibly corresponds to TRBD1 (5 bases). The CDR3 loop spans 13 amino acids. Trimming removed 6 bases from V and 6 bases from J, with 14 bases in between. CDR3 nucleotide sequence: TGTGCCAGCAGCATACGGGACCTCTCTGAAGCTTTCTTT. Translation: CASSIRDLSEAFF.

V usage is TRBV19 and J usage is TRBJ2-3, with 8 bases matching TRBD1. The length of the CDR3 is 17 residues. Per germline, CDR1 LNHDA and CDR2 SQIVND (reference sequence). J was trimmed by 2 bases and V by 3 bases; bases with no gene match: 10. The CDR3 is CASSITDRVAFTDTQYF. The DNA for the CDR3 is TGTGCCAGTAGTATCACGGACAGGGTGGCGTTCACAGATACGCAGTATTTT.

V is TRBV7-2 and J is TRBJ1-2, with D tentatively TRBD1 (6 bases). V lost 1 base and J 1 base, leaving 10 bases between the germline ends. The germline V gene encodes CDR1 SGHTA and CDR2 FQGNSA. The CDR3 consists of 15 residues. The CDR3 is CASSLDPGVNYGYTF. The CDR3, as DNA: TGTGCCAGCAGCTTAGATCCAGGGGTTAACTATGGCTACACCTTC.

The gene calls are TRBV18 and TRBJ1-2, with D perhaps TRBD1 (5 bases). The CDR3 is 14 amino acids. Trimming left V 0 bases short and J 3 bases short, with 8 bases between. The V gene's germline CDR1 is KGHSH and CDR2 LQKENI. This CDR3 reads CASSPPVGDYGYTF. Here the CDR3 DNA reads TGTGCCAGCTCACCACCGGTGGGGGACTATGGCTACACCTTC.